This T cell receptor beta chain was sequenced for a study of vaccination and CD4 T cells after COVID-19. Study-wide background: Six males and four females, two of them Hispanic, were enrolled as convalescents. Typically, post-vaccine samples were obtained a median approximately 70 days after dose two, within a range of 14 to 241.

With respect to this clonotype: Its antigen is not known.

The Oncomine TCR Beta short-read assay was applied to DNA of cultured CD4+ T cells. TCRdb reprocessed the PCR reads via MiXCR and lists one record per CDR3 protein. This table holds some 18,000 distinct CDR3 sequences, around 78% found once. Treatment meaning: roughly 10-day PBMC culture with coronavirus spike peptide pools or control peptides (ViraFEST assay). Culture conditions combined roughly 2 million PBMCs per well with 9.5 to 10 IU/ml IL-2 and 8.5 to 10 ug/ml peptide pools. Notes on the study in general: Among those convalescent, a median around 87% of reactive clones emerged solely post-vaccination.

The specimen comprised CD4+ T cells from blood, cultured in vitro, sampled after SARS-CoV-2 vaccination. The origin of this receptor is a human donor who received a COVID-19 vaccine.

The CDR3 is CASTRGTNYGYTF. The CDR3 bases are TGTGCCAGCACTCGAGGCACTAACTATGGCTACACCTTC. This chain joins TRBV27 and TRBJ1-2; D unclear. Germline lookup yields CDR1 MNHEY and CDR2 SMNVEV (reference sequence). V was clipped by 7 bases and J by 0 bases, with 9 bases between them. The CDR3 totals 13 residues.